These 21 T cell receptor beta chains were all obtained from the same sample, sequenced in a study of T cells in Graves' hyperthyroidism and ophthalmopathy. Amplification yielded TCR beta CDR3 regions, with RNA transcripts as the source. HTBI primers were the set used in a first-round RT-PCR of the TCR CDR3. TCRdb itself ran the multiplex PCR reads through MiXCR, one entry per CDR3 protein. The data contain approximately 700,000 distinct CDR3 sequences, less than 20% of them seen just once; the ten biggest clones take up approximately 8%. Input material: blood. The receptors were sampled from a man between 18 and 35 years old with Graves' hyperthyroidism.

The CDR3, as DNA: TGTGCCATCAGTGGGAGCCCCGACATAGGTAGTACGCAGTATTTT. It is translated as CAISGSPDIGSTQYF. The chain joins TRBV10-3 to TRBJ2-3; D uncertain. The CDR3 runs 15 residues. Germline V gene data show CDR1 as ENHRY and CDR2 as SYGVKD. Trimming took off 4 bases at V and 8 bases at J, with 19 bases between the two ends.

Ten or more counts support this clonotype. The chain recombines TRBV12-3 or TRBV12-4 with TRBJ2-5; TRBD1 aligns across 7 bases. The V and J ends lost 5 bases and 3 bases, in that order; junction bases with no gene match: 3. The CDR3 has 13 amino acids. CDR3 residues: CASSDRVEETQYF. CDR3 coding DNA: TGTGCCAGCAGTGACAGGGTTGAAGAGACCCAGTACTTC.

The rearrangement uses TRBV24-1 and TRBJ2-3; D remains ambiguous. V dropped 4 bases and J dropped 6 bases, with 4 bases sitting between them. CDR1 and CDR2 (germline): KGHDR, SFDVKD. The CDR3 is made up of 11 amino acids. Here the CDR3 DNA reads TGTGCCACCAGTGACTTCGATACGCAGTATTTT. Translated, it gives CATSDFDTQYF.

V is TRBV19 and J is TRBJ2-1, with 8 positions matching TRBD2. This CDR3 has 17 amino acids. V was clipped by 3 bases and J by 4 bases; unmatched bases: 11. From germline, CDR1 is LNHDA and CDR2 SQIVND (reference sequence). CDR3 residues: CASSILGLADKYNEQFF. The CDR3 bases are TGTGCCAGTAGTATCCTAGGACTAGCTGATAAGTACAATGAGCAGTTCTTC.

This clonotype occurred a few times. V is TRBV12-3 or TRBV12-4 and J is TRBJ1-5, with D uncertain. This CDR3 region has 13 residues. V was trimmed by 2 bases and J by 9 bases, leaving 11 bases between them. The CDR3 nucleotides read TGTGCCAGCAGTTTATTGATCAGTTCGCCCCAGCATTTT. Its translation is CASSLLISSPQHF.

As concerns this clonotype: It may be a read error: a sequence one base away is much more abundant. CDR3 nucleotide sequence: TGTGCCAGCTCACCACCGGTGGACATGGGGTCCAATGAGCAGTTCTTC. Translating it yields CASSPPVDMGSNEQFF. The chain uses TRBV18 and TRBJ2-1, with a weak D call TRBD1 (5 bases). The V gene's germline CDR1 is KGHSH and CDR2 LQKENI. The CDR3 covers 16 residues. Trimming took off 0 bases at V and 6 bases at J, with 15 bases between the two ends. Full variable domain (outside the CDR3, taken from reference TRBV18 and TRBJ2-1): NAGVMQNPRHLVRRRGQEARLRCSPMKGHSHVYWYRQLPEEGLKFMVYLQKENIIDESGMPKERFSAEFPKEGPSILRIQQVVRGDSAAYFCASSPPVDMGSNEQFFGPGTRLTVL.

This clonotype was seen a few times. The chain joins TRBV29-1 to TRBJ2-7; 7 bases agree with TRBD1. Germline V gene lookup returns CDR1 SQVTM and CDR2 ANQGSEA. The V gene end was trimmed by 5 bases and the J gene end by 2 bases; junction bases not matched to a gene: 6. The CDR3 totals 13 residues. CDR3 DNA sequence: TGCAGCGTTCTCCGGGACAGTACCTACGAGCAGTACTTC. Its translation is CSVLRDSTYEQYF.

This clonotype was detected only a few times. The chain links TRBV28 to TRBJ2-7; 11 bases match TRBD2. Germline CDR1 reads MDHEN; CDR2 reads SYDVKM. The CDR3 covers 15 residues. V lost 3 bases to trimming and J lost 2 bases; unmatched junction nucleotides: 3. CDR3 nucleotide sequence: TGTGCCAGCAGTTTCCTAGCGGGAGGTACCTACGAGCAGTACTTC. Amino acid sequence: CASSFLAGGTYEQYF.

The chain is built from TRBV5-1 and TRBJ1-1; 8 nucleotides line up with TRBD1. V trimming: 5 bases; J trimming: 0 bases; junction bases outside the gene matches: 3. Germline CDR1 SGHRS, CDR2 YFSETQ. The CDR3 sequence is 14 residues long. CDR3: CASRQGDMNTEAFF. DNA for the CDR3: TGCGCCAGCAGACAGGGGGACATGAACACTGAAGCTTTCTTT.

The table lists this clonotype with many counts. DNA for the CDR3: TGTGCCAGCAGGGCAGGGTTCACTGAAGCTTTCTTT. Its translation is CASRAGFTEAFF. V gene TRBV28 combines with J gene TRBJ1-1; perhaps TRBD1 as D (5 bases). This CDR3 contains 12 residues. CDR1 MDHEN and CDR2 SYDVKM come from the germline V gene. Between the trimmed V and J ends, which lost 6 bases and 4 bases, there was a span of 9 bases.

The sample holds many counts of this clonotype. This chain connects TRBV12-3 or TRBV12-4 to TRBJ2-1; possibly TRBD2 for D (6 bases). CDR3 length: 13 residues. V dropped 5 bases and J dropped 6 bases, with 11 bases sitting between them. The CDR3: CASSPTSSNEQFF. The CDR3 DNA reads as TGTGCCAGCAGTCCGACTAGTAGCAATGAGCAGTTCTTC.

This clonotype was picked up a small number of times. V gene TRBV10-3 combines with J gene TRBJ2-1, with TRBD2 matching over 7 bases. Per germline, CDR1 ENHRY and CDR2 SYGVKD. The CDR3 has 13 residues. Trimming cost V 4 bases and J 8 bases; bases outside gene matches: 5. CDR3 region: CAISAERDDEQFF. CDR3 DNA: TGTGCCATCAGTGCGGAGCGGGACGATGAGCAGTTCTTC.

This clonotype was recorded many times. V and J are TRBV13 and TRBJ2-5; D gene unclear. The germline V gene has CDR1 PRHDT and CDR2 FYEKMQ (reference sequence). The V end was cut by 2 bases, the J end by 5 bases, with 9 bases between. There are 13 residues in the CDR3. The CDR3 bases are TGTGCCAGCAGCTTACGGCAGAAGGAGACCCAGTACTTC. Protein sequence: CASSLRQKETQYF. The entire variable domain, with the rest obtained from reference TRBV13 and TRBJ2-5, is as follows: AAGVIQSPRHLIKEKRETATLKCYPIPRHDTVYWYQQGPGQDPQFLISFYEKMQSDKGSIPDRFSAQQFSDYHSELNMSSLELGDSALYFCASSLRQKETQYFGPGTRLLVL.

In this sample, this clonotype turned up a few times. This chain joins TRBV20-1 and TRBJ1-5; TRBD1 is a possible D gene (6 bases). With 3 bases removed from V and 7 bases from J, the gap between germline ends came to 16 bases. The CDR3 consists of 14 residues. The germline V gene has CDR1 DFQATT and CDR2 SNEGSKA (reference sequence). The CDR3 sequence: CSARVTGAQQPQHF. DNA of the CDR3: TGCAGTGCTAGGGTTACGGGGGCTCAGCAGCCCCAGCATTTT.

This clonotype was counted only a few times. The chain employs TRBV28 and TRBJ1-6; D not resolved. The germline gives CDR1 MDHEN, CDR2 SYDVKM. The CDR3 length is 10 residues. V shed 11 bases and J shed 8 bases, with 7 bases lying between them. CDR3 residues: CASGDSPLHF. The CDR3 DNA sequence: TGTGCCTCCGGGGATTCACCCCTCCACTTT.

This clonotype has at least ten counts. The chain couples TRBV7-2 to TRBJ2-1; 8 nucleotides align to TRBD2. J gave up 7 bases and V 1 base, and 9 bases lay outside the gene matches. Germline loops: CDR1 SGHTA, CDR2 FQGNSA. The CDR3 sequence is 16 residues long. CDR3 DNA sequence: TGTGCCAGCAGCTTAGTTCCAGCGGGAGCCGATAATGAGCAGTTCTTC. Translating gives CASSLVPAGADNEQFF.

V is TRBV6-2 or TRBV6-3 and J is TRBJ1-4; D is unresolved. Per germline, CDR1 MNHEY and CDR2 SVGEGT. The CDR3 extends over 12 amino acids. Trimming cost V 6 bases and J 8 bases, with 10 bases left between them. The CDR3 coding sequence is TGTGCCAGCAGAGACGGACGGGAAAAACTGTTTTTT. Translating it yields CASRDGREKLFF.

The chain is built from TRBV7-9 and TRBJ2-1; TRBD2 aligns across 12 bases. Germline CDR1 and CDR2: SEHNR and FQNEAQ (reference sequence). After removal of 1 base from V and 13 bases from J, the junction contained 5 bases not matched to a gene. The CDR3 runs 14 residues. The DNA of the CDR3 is TGTGCCAGCAGCTTAGGGGCTAGCGGGAGGGCACAGTTCTTC. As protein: CASSLGASGRAQFF. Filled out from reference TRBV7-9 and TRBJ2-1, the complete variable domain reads DTGVSQNPRHKITKRGQNVTFRCDPISEHNRLYWYRQTLGQGPEFLTYFQNEAQLEKSRLLSDRFSAERPKGSFSTLEIQRTEQGDSAMYLCASSLGASGRAQFFGPGTRLTVL.

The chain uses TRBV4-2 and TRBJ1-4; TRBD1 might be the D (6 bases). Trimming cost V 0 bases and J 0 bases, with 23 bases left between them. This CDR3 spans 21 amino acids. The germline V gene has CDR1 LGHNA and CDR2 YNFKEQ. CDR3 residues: CASSQERTWTAYSPTNEKLFF. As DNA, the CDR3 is TGTGCCAGCAGCCAAGAGAGGACCTGGACAGCCTACAGCCCAACTAATGAAAAACTGTTTTTT.

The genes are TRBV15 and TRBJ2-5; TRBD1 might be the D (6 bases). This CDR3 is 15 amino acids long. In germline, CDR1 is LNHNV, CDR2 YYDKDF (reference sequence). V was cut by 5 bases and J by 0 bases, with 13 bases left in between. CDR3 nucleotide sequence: TGTGCCACCAGCCAAGAAGACAGGTACCAAGAGACCCAGTACTTC. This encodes CATSQEDRYQETQYF.

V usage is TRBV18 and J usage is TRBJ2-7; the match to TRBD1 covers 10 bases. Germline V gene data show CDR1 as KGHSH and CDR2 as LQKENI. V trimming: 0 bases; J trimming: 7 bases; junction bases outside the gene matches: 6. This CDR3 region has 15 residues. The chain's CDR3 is CASSPPTGGNWEQYF. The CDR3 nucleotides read TGTGCCAGCTCACCACCGACAGGGGGCAATTGGGAGCAGTACTTC.